Listed here is a single TCR beta chain. This CDR3 region has 13 residues. V was cut by 5 bases and J by 2 bases, with 12 bases left in between. From germline, CDR1 is GTSNPN and CDR2 SVGIG (reference sequence). This specimen comes from a study of beta chain features in type 1 diabetes. Sequencing targeted expressed TCRB transcripts, as all isolated RNA had been reverse transcribed. The protocol was immunoSEQ multiplex PCR, while the TCRdb copy is restricted to in-frame clones and leaves out a portion. The sample gives roughly 370,000 clones, 14% of which show up once; around 0.035% is in the top ten. Material for sequencing was naive CD4+ T cells from blood. This receptor was obtained from a man aged 30 to 45 in good health. The rearrangement uses TRBV30 and TRBJ2-5; D not resolved. The CDR3 is CAWSFRLQETQYF. CDR3 DNA: TGTGCCTGGTCCTTTCGGCTTCAAGAGACCCAGTACTTC.